The present T cell receptor beta chain was sequenced within a study of cutaneous CD30+ T cell lymphoproliferative disorder and hepatitis E (dated by TCRdb to about 2018). As to this clone: Which antigen it targets is not known. No much larger clone exists at a distance of one base, and base qualities are not known.

Taken from cysteine to phenylalanine, the CDR3 has 15 residues. Only the CDR3 part of the read is kept: 45 bases, read in frame from the first base. From V the trimming removes 2 bases and from J it removes 4 bases, while the gene matches leave 5 bases of the junction unaccounted for. The CDR1 and CDR2 encoded by the germline V gene are SGHRS and YFSETQ. Libraries came from the immunoSEQ multiplex PCR assay. Drawn from immuneACCESS, this table holds only the in-frame rearrangements with V and J called that TCRdb kept. Clones are partly lost; checked studies trace under half to an unresolved V gene and leave the rest unexplained. For this sample the table gives 1,000 to 1,400 clones, of which roughly 86% were detected only once. The ten largest clones add up to roughly 73% of the sample.

This receptor was identified in a human donor with a cutaneous T cell lymphoproliferative disorder associated with hepatitis E virus. The source material was skin tissue. Here the chain combines TRBV5-1 and TRBJ2-1, with 8 bases aligning to TRBD2. The CDR3 amino acid sequence is: CASSFDGRGYNEQFF. The sequence in DNA is TGCGCCAGCAGCTTTGACGGGAGGGGTTACAATGAGCAGTTCTTC.